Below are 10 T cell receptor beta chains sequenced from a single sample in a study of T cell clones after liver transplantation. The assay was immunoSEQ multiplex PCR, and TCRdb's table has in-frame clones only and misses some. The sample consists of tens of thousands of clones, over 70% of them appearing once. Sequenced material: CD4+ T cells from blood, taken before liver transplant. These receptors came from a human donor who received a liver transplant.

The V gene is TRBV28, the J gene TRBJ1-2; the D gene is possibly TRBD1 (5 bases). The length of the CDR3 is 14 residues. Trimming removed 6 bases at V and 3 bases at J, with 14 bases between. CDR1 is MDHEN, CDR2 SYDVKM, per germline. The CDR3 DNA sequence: TGTGCCAGCAGATCAGGGTCGTCGGACTATGGCTACACCTTC. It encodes CASRSGSSDYGYTF.

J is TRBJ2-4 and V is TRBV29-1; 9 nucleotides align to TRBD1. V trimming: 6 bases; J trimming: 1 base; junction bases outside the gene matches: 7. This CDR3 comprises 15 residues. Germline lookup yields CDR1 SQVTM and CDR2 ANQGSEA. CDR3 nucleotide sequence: TGCAGCGTATATAAACAGGGGGCTGCCAAAAACATTCAGTACTTC. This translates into CSVYKQGAAKNIQYF.

The CDR3 protein is CASSSRTGGRDEQYF. CDR3 sequence (DNA): TGTGCCAGCAGTTCCCGGACAGGGGGCCGCGACGAGCAGTACTTC. The gene calls are TRBV28 and TRBJ2-7, with TRBD1 matching 11 bases. With 4 bases clipped from V and 5 bases from J, the junction kept 7 bases outside the gene matches. Germline loops: CDR1 MDHEN, CDR2 SYDVKM. The CDR3 totals 15 residues.

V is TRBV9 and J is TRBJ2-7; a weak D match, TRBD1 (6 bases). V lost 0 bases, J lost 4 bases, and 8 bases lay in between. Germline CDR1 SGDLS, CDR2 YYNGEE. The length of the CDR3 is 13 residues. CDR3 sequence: CASSVGTEYEQYF. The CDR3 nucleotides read TGTGCCAGCAGCGTAGGGACAGAGTACGAGCAGTACTTC.

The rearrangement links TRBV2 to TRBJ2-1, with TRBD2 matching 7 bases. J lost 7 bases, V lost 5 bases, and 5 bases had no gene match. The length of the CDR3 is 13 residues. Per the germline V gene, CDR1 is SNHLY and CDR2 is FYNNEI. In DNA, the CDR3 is TGTGCCAGCAGTCTAGAGCGGGGAAATGAGCAGTTCTTC. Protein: CASSLERGNEQFF.

In nucleotides, the CDR3 is TGTGCCAGCAGTTTAATTTTCGGGAGCACAGATACGCAGTATTTT. Its protein is CASSLIFGSTDTQYF. The V and J genes are TRBV28 and TRBJ2-3; D not resolved. V was clipped by 2 bases and J by 0 bases, with 9 bases between them. Germline CDR1 MDHEN, CDR2 SYDVKM. This CDR3 is built from 15 residues.

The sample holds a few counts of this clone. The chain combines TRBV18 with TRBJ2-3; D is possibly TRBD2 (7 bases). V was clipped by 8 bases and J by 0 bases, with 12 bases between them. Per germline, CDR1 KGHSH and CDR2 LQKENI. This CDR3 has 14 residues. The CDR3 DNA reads TGTGCCAGCGTCGGGGGGCAAAGCACAGATACGCAGTATTTT. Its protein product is CASVGGQSTDTQYF.

The CDR3 nucleotides read TGTGCCAGCAGCGCGTTGGACTCCGTGCAGTATTTT. It is translated as CASSALDSVQYF. The chain employs TRBV7-8 and TRBJ2-3, with TRBD2 as a possible D gene (5 bases). CDR1 is SGHVS and CDR2 is FQNEAQ in the germline V gene. V shed 5 bases and J shed 11 bases, with 14 bases lying between them. The CDR3 totals 12 residues.

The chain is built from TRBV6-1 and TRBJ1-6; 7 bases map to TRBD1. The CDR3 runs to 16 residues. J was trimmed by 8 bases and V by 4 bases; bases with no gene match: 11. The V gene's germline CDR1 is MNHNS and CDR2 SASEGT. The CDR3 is CASSVDRAGPDSPLHF. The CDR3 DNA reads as TGTGCCAGCAGTGTAGACAGGGCCGGACCCGATTCACCCCTCCACTTT.

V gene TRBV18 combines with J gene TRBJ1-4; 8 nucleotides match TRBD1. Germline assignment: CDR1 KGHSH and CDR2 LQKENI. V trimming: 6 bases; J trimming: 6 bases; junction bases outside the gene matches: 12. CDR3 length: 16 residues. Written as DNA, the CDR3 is TGTGCCAGCTCCCTACTGACAGGGGAAGGTCATGAAAAACTGTTTTTT. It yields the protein CASSLLTGEGHEKLFF.